This TCR beta chain is drawn from a study of chemoradiotherapy in HPV16-positive cancers. General observations from the study: During treatment, candidate HPV-specific clones and E7-related motifs expanded in tumor. The functional HPV-specific definition rests on just two HPV16-positive patients.

In regard to this clone: Its target is unknown.

Libraries were prepared by immunoSEQ multiplex PCR; TCRdb keeps only in-frame clonotypes and omits some of them. The sample consists of approximately 11,000 clones, roughly 77% of them appearing once. The biological material was taken from a patient who underwent chemoradiotherapy. The TCR comes from a human donor with HPV-associated anogenital cancer.

The CDR3 spells CASSPQGGGLTTNEKLFF. The CDR3 DNA reads TGTGCCAGCAGTCCCCAGGGGGGGGGCCTTACAACTAATGAAAAACTGTTTTTT. The rearrangement joins TRBV28 to TRBJ1-4; 7 nucleotides line up with TRBD1. Per the germline V gene, CDR1 is MDHEN and CDR2 is SYDVKM. The V gene end was trimmed by 5 bases and the J gene end by 0 bases; junction bases not matched to a gene: 12. The length of the CDR3 is 18 residues.